Below, 32 T cell receptor beta chains from the same sample are listed, as sequenced in a study of T cell repertoires in cytomegalovirus infection. TCRdb redid the calling of the reads with MiXCR, one entry per CDR3 protein. The sample lists about 330,000 distinct CDR3 sequences, over 7.5% seen once, with 4.3% in the top ten. Sequenced material: PBMCs. Receptors were obtained from a human donor in good health (CMV status not recorded). Some clones in this sample may be carry-over from other donors' samples.

This clonotype came up a few times. This chain joins TRBV5-4 and TRBJ1-3; D is undetermined. The germline V gene has CDR1 SGHNT and CDR2 YYREEE (reference sequence). The CDR3 is 14 amino acids. V lost 1 base and J 2 bases, leaving 7 bases between the germline ends. The DNA for the CDR3 is TGTGCCAGCAGCTTGCGGGGTACTGGAAACACCATATATTTT. Translated, it gives CASSLRGTGNTIYF.

This clonotype was picked up a small number of times. The chain is built from TRBV5-1 and TRBJ1-2, with D uncertain. Germline CDR1 and CDR2: SGHRS and YFSETQ. V was clipped by 4 bases and J by 6 bases, with 13 bases between them. The CDR3 is 13 residues long. The CDR3 DNA sequence: TGCGCCAGCAGCCTCCGTGACGGTAATGGCTACACCTTC. This gives the protein CASSLRDGNGYTF.

V and J are TRBV5-4 and TRBJ2-3, with TRBD2 as a possible D gene (7 bases). V dropped 4 bases and J dropped 4 bases, with 10 bases sitting between them. Germline V gene data show CDR1 as SGHNT and CDR2 as YYREEE (reference sequence). The CDR3 has 13 residues. CDR3 in amino acids: CASSGGASDTQYF. For the CDR3, the DNA is TGTGCCAGCAGCGGGGGGGCCTCAGATACGCAGTATTTT.

The chain couples TRBV6-6 to TRBJ1-6, with D perhaps TRBD1 (6 bases). Trimming took off 6 bases at V and 10 bases at J, with 16 bases between the two ends. CDR3 length equals 14 residues. Germline CDR1 is MNHNY and CDR2 is SVGAGI (reference sequence). As DNA, the CDR3 is TGTGCCAGCAGGAAACAGGGAAATCGGTCACCCCTCCACTTT. This encodes CASRKQGNRSPLHF.

This clonotype showed up just a few times. The chain recombines TRBV2 with TRBJ1-1; D gene uncertain. This CDR3 spans 14 amino acids. V was clipped by 4 bases and J by 0 bases, with 9 bases between them. Germline CDR1 and CDR2: SNHLY and FYNNEI. The CDR3 DNA follows: TGTGCCAGCAGTGTGGTTGCCGTGAACACTGAAGCTTTCTTT. Amino acids: CASSVVAVNTEAFF.

There are a few counts of this clonotype. The chain is built from TRBV10-3 and TRBJ2-1, with D perhaps TRBD1 (6 bases). Germline lookup yields CDR1 ENHRY and CDR2 SYGVKD. Trimming stripped 8 bases from V and 6 bases from J, with 14 bases between. CDR3 size: 13 residues. The CDR3 sequence is CAIAKSDSNEQFF. The CDR3, as DNA: TGTGCCATCGCCAAGTCGGACAGCAATGAGCAGTTCTTC.

The table lists this clonotype with many counts. J is TRBJ1-4 and V is TRBV7-6, with D tentatively TRBD1 (6 bases). V lost 5 bases and J lost 8, with 21 bases in between. CDR1 and CDR2 (germline): SGHVS, FNYEAQ. The CDR3 totals 16 residues. CDR3 sequence: CASSPRGGGQSEKLFF. CDR3 coding DNA: TGTGCCAGCAGCCCTCGGGGGGGCGGCCAGTCGGAAAAACTGTTTTTT.

The rearrangement links TRBV9 to TRBJ2-2; TRBD2 matches 9 bases. V gave up 0 bases and J gave up 2 bases; unmatched junction bases: 2. This CDR3 contains 16 residues. In germline, CDR1 is SGDLS, CDR2 YYNGEE. Here the CDR3 reads CASSVGLAGNTGELFF. Here the CDR3 DNA reads TGTGCCAGCAGCGTAGGGCTAGCGGGAAACACCGGGGAGCTGTTTTTT.

The gene calls are TRBV28 and TRBJ1-3, with no clear D. The germline V and J ends were trimmed by 0 bases and 2 bases, with 5 bases remaining between them. From germline, CDR1 is MDHEN and CDR2 SYDVKM. The CDR3 extends over 14 amino acids. The CDR3 coding sequence is TGTGCCAGCAGTTTATGGACTCCTGGAAACACCATATATTTT. This sequence encodes CASSLWTPGNTIYF.

This clonotype was seen ten or more times. The CDR3 region is CASSYSGPTEAFF. CDR3 bases: TGTGCCAGCAGCTACAGCGGTCCCACTGAAGCTTTCTTT. This sequence joins TRBV7-2 and TRBJ1-1; unclear D gene. The CDR3 contains 13 residues. V was cut by 4 bases and J by 4 bases, with 10 bases left in between. CDR1 SGHTA and CDR2 FQGNSA come from the germline V gene.

The chain couples TRBV4-1 to TRBJ1-4, with D perhaps matching TRBD1 (5 bases). Germline CDR1 reads MGHRA; CDR2 reads YSYEKL. V lost 1 base to trimming and J lost 4 bases, with 13 bases between them. The CDR3 contains 16 residues. This chain's CDR3 is CASSQVSGGGNEKLFF. In DNA, the CDR3 is TGCGCCAGCAGCCAAGTCTCCGGGGGGGGTAATGAAAAACTGTTTTTT.

The rearrangement links TRBV11-2 to TRBJ1-2; 8 bases fit TRBD1. CDR1 and CDR2 from the germline V gene are SGHAT and FQNNGV. V gave up 1 base and J gave up 2 bases; unmatched junction bases: 6. The CDR3 runs 16 residues. The CDR3 DNA sequence: TGTGCCAGCAGCTTAGGGGATACAGGGGGGAACTATGGCTACACCTTC. This encodes CASSLGDTGGNYGYTF. Variable domain in full (rest from reference TRBV11-2 and TRBJ1-2): EAGVAQSPRYKIIEKRQSVAFWCNPISGHATLYWYQQILGQGPKLLIQFQNNGVVDDSQLPKDRFSAERLKGVDSTLKIQPAKLEDSAVYLCASSLGDTGGNYGYTFGSGTRLTVV.

This clonotype has at least ten counts. The chain couples TRBV7-3 to TRBJ1-3; D unclear. The CDR3 is 20 amino acids. Germline CDR1 is SGHTA and CDR2 is FQGTGA. V was trimmed by 3 bases and J by 0 bases, leaving 24 bases between them. The CDR3 here is CASSFAPSTNIGFSGNTIYF. CDR3 sequence (DNA): TGTGCCAGCAGCTTCGCGCCTTCGACCAACATTGGGTTCTCTGGAAACACCATATATTTT.

The genes are TRBV7-2 and TRBJ2-5; D unresolved. The CDR3 runs 14 residues. V dropped 2 bases and J dropped 3 bases, with 10 bases sitting between them. Per germline, CDR1 SGHTA and CDR2 FQGNSA. This CDR3 reads CASSLTLLKETQYF. The CDR3 nucleotides are TGTGCCAGCAGCTTAACACTCCTGAAAGAGACCCAGTACTTC.

This clonotype has a handful of counts. V is TRBV5-1 and J is TRBJ2-3; D is unclear. V shed 4 bases and J shed 4 bases, with 10 bases lying between them. The CDR3 runs to 13 residues. CDR1 and CDR2 (germline): SGHRS, YFSETQ. CDR3 residues: CASSLGYADTQYF. The DNA for the CDR3 is TGCGCCAGCAGCCTCGGATACGCAGATACGCAGTATTTT.

This clonotype came up a few times. The chain has TRBV6-8 and TRBJ2-2, with 11 bases matching TRBD1. Germline values: CDR1 MNHGY, CDR2 SAAAGT. V was clipped by 6 bases and J by 0 bases; unmatched bases: 6. The CDR3 is 17 amino acids. The CDR3 nucleotides read TGTGCCAGCAGGGGGGACAGGGGGATAACGAACACCGGGGAGCTGTTTTTT. Translation gives CASRGDRGITNTGELFF.

In its sample, this clonotype was seen many times. The J gene is TRBJ2-7, the V gene TRBV7-9; 11 positions agree with TRBD2. In germline, CDR1 is SEHNR, CDR2 FQNEAQ (reference sequence). V lost 5 bases to trimming and J lost 5 bases; unmatched junction nucleotides: 11. The CDR3 consists of 16 residues. The CDR3 spells CASSHRIAGGPHEQYF. The CDR3 DNA reads TGTGCCAGCAGCCATCGAATAGCGGGAGGGCCCCACGAGCAGTACTTC.

The chain has TRBV28 and TRBJ2-6; D ambiguous. V lost 5 bases to trimming and J lost 2 bases, with 13 bases between them. The CDR3 runs to 16 residues. CDR1 MDHEN and CDR2 SYDVKM come from the germline V gene. The CDR3, as DNA: TGTGCCAGCAGTGCTACGACCAGAACTGGGGCCAACGTCCTGACTTTC. This codes for CASSATTRTGANVLTF.

This rearrangement joins TRBV5-4 to TRBJ2-1; 10 bases agree with TRBD1. This CDR3 has 15 amino acids. The V gene's germline CDR1 is SGHNT and CDR2 YYREEE (reference sequence). V gave up 4 bases and J gave up 4 bases; unmatched junction bases: 5. The CDR3 coding sequence is TGTGCCAGCAGCCGACCGGGACAGGGGTACAATGAGCAGTTCTTC. Its protein product is CASSRPGQGYNEQFF.

This clonotype showed up many times. This chain joins TRBV29-1 and TRBJ1-4; D remains ambiguous. Germline V CDR1 and CDR2: SQVTM, ANQGSEA. The CDR3 is 12 amino acids. Trimming stripped 4 bases from V and 7 bases from J, with 10 bases between. CDR3 DNA sequence: TGCAGCGTTGGGAGGGCGGGTGAAAAACTGTTTTTT. It is translated as CSVGRAGEKLFF.

This clonotype came up many times. V gene TRBV7-2 combines with J gene TRBJ1-3; D gene uncertain. V was clipped by 0 bases and J by 4 bases, with 4 bases between them. Germline assignment: CDR1 SGHTA and CDR2 FQGNSA. The CDR3 is 13 residues long. In DNA form, the CDR3 reads TGTGCCAGCAGCTTAGCGAAAGGAAACACCATATATTTT. Translation gives CASSLAKGNTIYF. The full variable domain, with the rest looked up from reference TRBV7-2 and TRBJ1-3, is GAGVSQSPSNKVTEKGKDVELRCDPISGHTALYWYRQSLGQGLEFLIYFQGNSAPDKSGLPSDRFSAERTGGSVSTLTIQRTQQEDSAVYLCASSLAKGNTIYFGEGSWLTVV.

This clonotype has only a few counts. This chain joins TRBV18 and TRBJ1-1; D not resolved. CDR3 size: 14 residues. The V end was cut by 1 base, the J end by 0 bases, with 6 bases between. CDR1 is KGHSH and CDR2 is LQKENI in the germline V gene. The CDR3 is CASSPRGMNTEAFF. CDR3 coding DNA: TGTGCCAGCTCACCACGGGGAATGAACACTGAAGCTTTCTTT.

The chain recombines TRBV10-3 with TRBJ2-3; 10 bases line up with TRBD1. Germline CDR1 reads ENHRY; CDR2 reads SYGVKD. The CDR3 has 16 amino acids. V lost 5 bases and J lost 2; bases outside the gene matches: 7. CDR3 in amino acids: CAISNSGTGVTDTQYF. The CDR3 DNA follows: TGTGCCATCAGTAATTCCGGGACAGGGGTCACAGATACGCAGTATTTT.

Here the CDR3 DNA reads TGTGCCAGCAGCTTAGGGAACGCTAATGAAAAACTGTTTTTT. Its protein product is CASSLGNANEKLFF. V usage is TRBV7-6 and J usage is TRBJ1-4; no clear D. The CDR3 spans 14 residues. Germline-derived CDR1 and CDR2 are SGHVS and FNYEAQ. Deletions cut 1 base from V and 3 bases from J, with 6 bases between.

The chain is built from TRBV5-1 and TRBJ1-1; tentatively, D is TRBD1 (6 bases). Germline V CDR1 and CDR2: SGHRS, YFSETQ. The CDR3 length is 15 residues. The V and J ends lost 4 bases and 6 bases respectively, with 19 bases between them. CDR3 protein: CASSPGGGPSAEAFF. The CDR3 DNA reads TGCGCCAGCAGCCCGGGTGGGGGCCCCAGTGCTGAAGCTTTCTTT.

This clonotype was counted at least ten times. The chain employs TRBV7-8 and TRBJ2-5; 15 bases line up with TRBD2. V lost 4 bases, J lost 5 bases, and 11 bases stayed unmatched. The CDR3 has 18 amino acids. CDR1 and CDR2 from the germline V gene are SGHVS and FQNEAQ. The CDR3 reads CASSSIGLAGGRWETQYF. Written as DNA, the CDR3 is TGTGCCAGCAGCTCTATTGGACTAGCGGGGGGGAGGTGGGAGACCCAGTACTTC.

V is TRBV6-5 and J is TRBJ2-7, with a weak D call TRBD1 (5 bases). Per the germline V gene, CDR1 is MNHEY and CDR2 is SVGAGI. With 0 bases removed from V and 5 bases from J, the gap between germline ends came to 17 bases. The CDR3 is made up of 16 amino acids. This chain's CDR3 is CASSYSRGVGPDEQYF. The DNA of the CDR3 is TGTGCCAGCAGTTACTCAAGGGGTGTAGGGCCTGACGAGCAGTACTTC.

This clonotype has ten or more counts. This chain joins TRBV7-2 and TRBJ2-4; tentative D call: TRBD2 (6 bases). This CDR3 region has 17 residues. Per the germline V gene, CDR1 is SGHTA and CDR2 is FQGNSA. The V end lost 4 bases, the J end lost 0 bases, and 16 bases lay between the germline ends. CDR3 loop: CASSSLARSGAKNIQYF. The CDR3 region has the DNA TGTGCCAGCAGCTCCCTAGCGCGGTCCGGAGCCAAAAACATTCAGTACTTC.

Written as DNA, the CDR3 is TGTGCCAGCAGCCAGGACAGGGCCGCCGGGGAGCTGTTTTTT. Protein sequence: CASSQDRAAGELFF. The V and J genes are TRBV7-2 and TRBJ2-2; 8 bases map to TRBD1. The junction had 5 bases not matched to a gene; V was cut back by 5 bases and J by 6 bases. The CDR3 sequence is 14 residues long. Germline CDR1 is SGHTA and CDR2 is FQGNSA.

This clonotype was found many times. This rearrangement joins TRBV6-2 or TRBV6-3 to TRBJ2-2; D perhaps matches TRBD2 (6 bases). Trimming took 5 bases from V and 3 from J, leaving 13 bases between them. The germline CDR1 and CDR2 sequences are MNHEY and SVGEGT. The length of the CDR3 is 15 residues. This CDR3 is CASSAARGHTGELFF. Here the CDR3 DNA reads TGTGCCAGCAGTGCGGCGCGGGGACACACCGGGGAGCTGTTTTTT.

The chain joins TRBV5-5 to TRBJ1-5; D gene ambiguous. The CDR3 runs to 14 residues. Germline-derived CDR1 and CDR2 are SGHKS and YYEKEE (reference sequence). The V end lost 1 base, the J end lost 2 bases, and 7 bases lay between the germline ends. CDR3 coding DNA: TGTGCCAGCAGCTTGCGCTTTGGCAATCAGCCCCAGCATTTT. This encodes CASSLRFGNQPQHF. Full variable domain (rest looked up from reference TRBV5-5 and TRBJ1-5): DAGVTQSPTHLIKTRGQQVTLRCSPISGHKSVSWYQQVLGQGPQFIFQYYEKEERGRGNFPDRFSARQFPNYSSELNVNALLLGDSALYLCASSLRFGNQPQHFGDGTRLSIL.

This clonotype was observed a handful of times. This chain uses TRBV14 with TRBJ2-1, with 11 bases identical to TRBD2. Trimming removed 3 bases from V and 3 bases from J; junction bases left unmatched: 4. The CDR3 consists of 16 residues. Germline values: CDR1 SGHDN, CDR2 FVKESK. For the CDR3, the DNA is TGTGCCAGCAGCCATGCTAGCGGGAGGTTCTACAATGAGCAGTTCTTC. It is translated as CASSHASGRFYNEQFF.